This TCR beta chain stems from a study of cytomegalovirus exposure and HLA in healthy donors. Per the germline V gene, CDR1 is SGHRS and CDR2 is YFSETQ. There are 16 residues in the CDR3. The ends lost 0 bases at V and 5 bases at J; junction bases unmatched: 7. PCR involved 60 Vbeta and 13 Jbeta primers. TCRdb's table, derived via immunoSEQ multiplex PCR, lists solely in-frame clones and lacks some. The data hold some 110,000 clones, with approximately 78% observed a single time. Input material: PBMCs. This chain uses TRBV5-1 with TRBJ2-5, with TRBD2 matching 10 bases. The source of this sequence is a man aged 25 to 40 in good health and CMV-seropositive. The CDR3 nucleotides are TGCGCCAGCAGCTTGGGGTCTAGCGGGAGTGTTGAGACCCAGTACTTC. This gives the protein CASSLGSSGSVETQYF.